This T cell receptor beta chain was found in a study of CD8 T cells in ankylosing spondylitis. Study-wide findings and caveats: Seemingly characteristic of ankylosing spondylitis blood was a TCR beta motif consisting of about 8 highly homologous variants. Significantly higher representation of disease-linked clones was reported for matched ankylosing spondylitis synovial fluid.

Scientists made TCR beta libraries using quantitative 5'-RACE with molecular barcodes. TCRdb fed the 5' RACE reads into MiXCR, producing one record per CDR3 protein. The profile shows 130,000 to 150,000 distinct CDR3 sequences, more than 7% of them singletons. This CDR3 has 14 residues. Trimming shortened V by 10 bases and J by 3 bases, and 17 bases separated the two germline ends. Germline V gene data show CDR1 as ENHRY and CDR2 as SYGVKD. This clonotype was seen only a few times. The target antigen is unknown. This clonotype originated in a male donor with ankylosing spondylitis. The material sequenced was synovial fluid, either unsorted or a sorted T cell fraction (not recorded which). The chain couples TRBV10-3 to TRBJ2-3; D unclear. This CDR3 is CATGRPVVTDTQYF. CDR3 DNA sequence: TGTGCCACTGGGCGGCCTGTGGTGACAGATACGCAGTATTTT.